This T cell receptor (beta chain) was observed in a study of T cells in Graves' hyperthyroidism and ophthalmopathy. Study-level results: Stable hyperthyroidism and ophthalmopathy were separated using 13 V-J signatures. Ophthalmopathy was predicted by the model a median of around 5.9 months ahead of onset.

RNA transcripts were the template for amplifying TCR beta CDR3 regions. The study used the HTBI primer set for a first-round RT-PCR of the TCR CDR3. TCRdb re-derived calls from the multiplex PCR reads in MiXCR, one entry per CDR3 protein. The table has about 550,000 distinct CDR3 sequences, around 20% seen once. Germline V CDR1 and CDR2: MDHEN, SYDVKM. This CDR3 contains 12 residues. The ends were cut back, 6 bases at V and 5 bases at J, with 11 bases in the middle. This clonotype came up many times. The target antigen is unknown. This rearrangement joins TRBV28 to TRBJ2-7; possibly TRBD2 for D (5 bases). The sequenced sample was blood. This clonotype was obtained from a man aged 18 to 35 with Graves' hyperthyroidism. The CDR3 region is CASRRVPHEQYF. The CDR3 DNA reads as TGTGCCAGCAGGCGGGTCCCTCACGAGCAGTACTTC.